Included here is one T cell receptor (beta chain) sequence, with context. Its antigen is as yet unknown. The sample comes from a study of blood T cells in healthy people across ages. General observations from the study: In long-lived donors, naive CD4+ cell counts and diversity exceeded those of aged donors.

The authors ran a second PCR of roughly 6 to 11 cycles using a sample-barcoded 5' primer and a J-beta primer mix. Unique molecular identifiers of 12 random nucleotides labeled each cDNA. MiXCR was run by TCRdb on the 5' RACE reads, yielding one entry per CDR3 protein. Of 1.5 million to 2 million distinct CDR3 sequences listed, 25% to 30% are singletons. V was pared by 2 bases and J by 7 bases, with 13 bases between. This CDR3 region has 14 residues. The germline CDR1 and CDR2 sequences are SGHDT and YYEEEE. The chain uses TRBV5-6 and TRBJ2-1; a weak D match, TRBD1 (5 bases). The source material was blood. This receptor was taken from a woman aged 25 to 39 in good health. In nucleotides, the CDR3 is TGTGCCAGCAGCTTATGGGGCTCTCCGAATGAGCAGTTCTTC. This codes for CASSLWGSPNEQFF.